The clone carrying this TCR beta chain was detected only once. Its antigen is currently unknown. The data were taken from a study of lymphopenia after photon versus proton radiotherapy. Study-wide points: Survival link was tested only in deceased patients; proton benefit remains a possibility. Oligoclonal CD8+ Temra expansion after nadir drove photon patients' diversity drop.

The germline gives CDR1 MDHEN, CDR2 SYDVKM. CDR3 length: 14 residues. V gave up 2 bases and J gave up 4 bases, with 12 bases separating them. The assay was immunoSEQ multiplex PCR, and TCRdb's table has in-frame clones only and misses some. The sample has fewer than 7,000 clones, approximately 89% seen once. The chain links TRBV28 to TRBJ2-7, with TRBD2 as a possible D gene (5 bases). This TCR was recovered from a man between 60 and 75 years old with cholangiocarcinoma. Sequences were derived from peripheral blood, sampled from a patient treated with photon-based radiotherapy. The DNA for the CDR3 is TGTGCCAGCAGTTTAAGGCCCCGAGGGTACGAGCAGTACTTC. Its translation is CASSLRPRGYEQYF.